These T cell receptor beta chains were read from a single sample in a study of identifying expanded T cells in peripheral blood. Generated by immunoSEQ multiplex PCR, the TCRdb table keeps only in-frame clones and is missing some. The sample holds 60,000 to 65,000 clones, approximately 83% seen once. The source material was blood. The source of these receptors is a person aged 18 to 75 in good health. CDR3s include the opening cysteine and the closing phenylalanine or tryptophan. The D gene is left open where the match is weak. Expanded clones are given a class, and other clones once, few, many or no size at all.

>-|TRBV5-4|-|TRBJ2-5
TGTGCCAGCAGCTTGTCTCGGGACTCTCAAATAAAGAGTATCCAGTACTTC
CASSLSRDSQIKSIQYF
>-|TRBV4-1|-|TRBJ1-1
TGCGCCAGCAGCCAAGTTCGGGGGGCTGAAGCTTTCTTT
CASSQVRGAEAFF
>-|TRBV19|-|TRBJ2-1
TGTGCCAGTAGTATAGGACTGACGGGCAATGAGCAGTTCTTC
CASSIGLTGNEQFF
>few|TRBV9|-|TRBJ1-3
TGTGCCAGCAGCGTAGCCCCCCGGACGGGAGGCTCTGGAAACACCATATATTTT
CASSVAPRTGGSGNTIYF
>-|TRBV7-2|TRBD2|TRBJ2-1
TGTGCCAGCAGCATGAGTGGAGAAAGAGCGGGAAAAGTCTTCTTC
CASSMSGERAGKVFF
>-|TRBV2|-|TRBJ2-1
TGTGCCAGCAGTGAAGGCGTCCATGAGCAGTTCTTC
CASSEGVHEQFF
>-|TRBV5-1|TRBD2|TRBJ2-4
TGCGCCAGCAGCCCCGGGACTAACCTAGCCAAAAACATTCAGTACTTC
CASSPGTNLAKNIQYF
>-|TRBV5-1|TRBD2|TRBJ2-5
TGCGCCAGCAGCACTAGCGGGGGGGCCGAGGAGACCCAGTACTTC
CASSTSGGAEETQYF
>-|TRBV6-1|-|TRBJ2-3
TGTGCCAGCAGTGGCAGTATAGATACGCAGTATTTT
CASSGSIDTQYF
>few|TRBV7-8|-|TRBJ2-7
TGTGCCAGCACGGGCAGGGGCCCCCTGGGGAACGAGCAGTACTTC
CASTGRGPLGNEQYF
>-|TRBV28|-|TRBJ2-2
TGTGCCAGCAGTCCTAGGACGGGGGCGGGGTTCACTAGGGAGCTGTTTTTT
CASSPRTGAGFTRELFF
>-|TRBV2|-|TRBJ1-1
TGTGCCAGCAGTGAAGAATTTGGGTTTGAAGCTTTCTTT
CASSEEFGFEAFF
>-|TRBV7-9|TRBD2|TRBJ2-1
TGTGCCAGCAGCTTGGCTGGCGGGGGGATTCACAATGAGCAGTTCTTC
CASSLAGGGIHNEQFF
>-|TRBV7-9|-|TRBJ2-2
TGTGCCAGCAGCACGGGACCTGGGACCGGGGAGCTGTTTTTT
CASSTGPGTGELFF
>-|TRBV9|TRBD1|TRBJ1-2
TGTGCCAGCAGCGTAGGACAGGGTAGAAATGGCTACACCTTC
CASSVGQGRNGYTF
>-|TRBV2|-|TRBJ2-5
TGTGCCAGCAGTTCGAATACAGCCGATGGGGAGACCCAGTACTTC
CASSSNTADGETQYF
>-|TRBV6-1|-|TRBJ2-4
TGTGCCAGCACCCTCTTGGGGGCCAAAAACATTCAGTACTTC
CASTLLGAKNIQYF
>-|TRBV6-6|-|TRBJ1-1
TGTGCCAGCAGTTCCACCGCGGGGAGTGAAGCTTTCTTT
CASSSTAGSEAFF
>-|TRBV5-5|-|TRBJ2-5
TGTGCCAGCAGCTTGACCGGACGGGACCAAGAGACCCAGTACTTC
CASSLTGRDQETQYF
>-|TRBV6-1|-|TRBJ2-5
TGTGCCAGCAGTGACCTTACACCCGGGGAGACCCAGTACTTC
CASSDLTPGETQYF
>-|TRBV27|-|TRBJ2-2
TGTGCCAGCAGCCAAGGGACGGTGAACACCGGGGAGCTGTTTTTT
CASSQGTVNTGELFF
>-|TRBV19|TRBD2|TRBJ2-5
TGTGCCAGTAGCGGAACTAGCGGGAGGGCCATAAAGACCCAGTACTTC
CASSGTSGRAIKTQYF
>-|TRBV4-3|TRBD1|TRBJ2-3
TGCGCCAGCAGCCCGCCGGGCAGGGGGACAGATACGCAGTATTTT
CASSPPGRGTDTQYF
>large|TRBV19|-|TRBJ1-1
TGTGCCAGTATGATGGGGACAGCTTTCTTT
CASMMGTAFF
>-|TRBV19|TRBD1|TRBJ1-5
TGTGCCAGTAGTCCCCGGACAGGGGGCATTCAGCCCCAGCATTTT
CASSPRTGGIQPQHF
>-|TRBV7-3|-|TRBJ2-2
TGTGCCAGCAGCTTATCGGGCAACGGGGAGCTGTTTTTT
CASSLSGNGELFF
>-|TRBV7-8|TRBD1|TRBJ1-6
TGTGCCAGCAGCTTAGCAGTAAAGGGGGCGCTTATCAATAATTCACCCCTCCACTTT
CASSLAVKGALINNSPLHF
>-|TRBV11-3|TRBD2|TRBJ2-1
TGTGCCAGCAGCTTATTCCTAGCGGGGAACAAATTGGGCTACAATGAGCAGTTCTTC
CASSLFLAGNKLGYNEQFF
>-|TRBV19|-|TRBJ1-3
TGTGCCAGTATTTCACAGCGCAACTCTGGAAACACCATATATTTT
CASISQRNSGNTIYF
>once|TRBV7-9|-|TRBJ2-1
TGTGCCAGCAGCCTACGGGACGGCCGTGGTAAGGATGAGCAGTTCTTC
CASSLRDGRGKDEQFF
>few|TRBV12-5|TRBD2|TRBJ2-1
TGTGCTAGTGGTTTGGCACTAGCGGGAGGGCCGATGAAGGAGCAGTTCTTC
CASGLALAGGPMKEQFF
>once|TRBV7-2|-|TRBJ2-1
TGTGCCAGCAGCTTAGCGCCAGGCCTACCCTACAATGAGCAGTTCTTC
CASSLAPGLPYNEQFF
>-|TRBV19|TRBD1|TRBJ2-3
TGTGCCAGTAGTATTACAGGGGGCACAGATACGCAGTATTTT
CASSITGGTDTQYF
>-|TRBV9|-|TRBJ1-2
TGTGCCAGCAGCGTAGATTCGGTAGGGGCCCAGAGTGGCTACACCTTC
CASSVDSVGAQSGYTF
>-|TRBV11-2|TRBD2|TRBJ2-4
TGTGCCAGCAGCACCAAGCGGGAAGGCAAAAACATTCAGTACTTC
CASSTKREGKNIQYF
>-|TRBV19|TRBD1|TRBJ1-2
TGTGCCAGTAGCCCAGGGGGGGGTAACTATGGCTACACCTTC
CASSPGGGNYGYTF
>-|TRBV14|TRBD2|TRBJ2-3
TGTGCCAGCAGCCACGGAACTAGCGGCCGGTTCACAGATACGCAGTATTTT
CASSHGTSGRFTDTQYF
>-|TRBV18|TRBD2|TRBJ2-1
TGTGCCAGCTCACCTCTAGCGGGAGTTAATGAGCAGTTCTTC
CASSPLAGVNEQFF
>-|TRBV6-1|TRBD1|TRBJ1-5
TGTGCCAGCAGCCGGGACAGCCTTCAGCCCCAGCATTTT
CASSRDSLQPQHF
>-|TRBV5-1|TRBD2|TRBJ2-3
TGCGCCAGCAGCTTGTCCTCTAGCGGTGGCACAGATACGCAGTATTTT
CASSLSSSGGTDTQYF
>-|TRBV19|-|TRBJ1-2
TGTGCCAGTCGAGCGGGCACCGGGGGCTACACCTTC
CASRAGTGGYTF